The present T cell receptor beta chain was sequenced within a study of T cell changes during pregnancy in multiple sclerosis. The CDR3 loop spans 16 amino acids. Trimming removed 1 base from V and 4 bases from J; junction bases left unmatched: 2. The germline gives CDR1 SGHDT, CDR2 YYEEEE. Generated by immunoSEQ multiplex PCR, the TCRdb table keeps only in-frame clones and is missing some. Of some 100,000 clones detected, approximately 90% appear once; the ten largest clones hold 1.9%. The source of this sequence is a female donor with multiple sclerosis, enrolled in a pregnancy study. The sample in question was peripheral blood, obtained after pregnancy. The chain uses TRBV5-6 and TRBJ2-1; TRBD2 matches 13 bases. The CDR3 DNA sequence: TGTGCCAGCAGCTTGACTAGCGGGAGGGTGTACAATGAGCAGTTCTTC. It encodes CASSLTSGRVYNEQFF.